This record covers a single TCR beta chain. This CDR3 has 15 residues. Germline loops: CDR1 MNHEY, CDR2 SVGEGT. The trim removed 2 bases at V and 2 bases at J, leaving 6 bases unmatched. This sample was included in a study of blood T cell repertoires in COVID-19. In the study overall: Researchers got acute and convalescent COVID-19 samples from the United States, Italy and Spain. T cells, B-cell-depleted T cells, or PBMCs supplied cDNA or gDNA.

Authors' methods: Amplified reference gene primers provided the basis for estimating nucleated cell counts. Assay used: immunoSEQ multiplex PCR; TCRdb lists only in-frame clones, some missing. The DNA was the basis for D and trimming; V, J and clone size are from that table. The table lists 200,000 to 250,000 clones, approximately 86% of them singletons. The gene calls are TRBV6-2 or TRBV6-3 and TRBJ2-7, with TRBD1 matching 7 bases. The sequence was collected from a man older than 75 with acute or convalescent COVID-19. The source material was peripheral blood. The CDR3: CASSYPGQDTYEQYF. The CDR3 DNA follows: TGTGCCAGCAGTTACCCTGGACAGGACACCTACGAGCAGTACTTC.